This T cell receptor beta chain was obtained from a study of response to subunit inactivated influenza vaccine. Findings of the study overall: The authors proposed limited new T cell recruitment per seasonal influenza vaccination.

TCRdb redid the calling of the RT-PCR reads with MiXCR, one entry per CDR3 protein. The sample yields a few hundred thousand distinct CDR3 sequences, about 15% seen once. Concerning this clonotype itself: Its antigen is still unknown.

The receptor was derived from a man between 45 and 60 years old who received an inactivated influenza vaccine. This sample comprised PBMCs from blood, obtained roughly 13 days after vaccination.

DNA for the CDR3: TGTGCCATCAGTTTGACAGGGGGTACTAGCACAGATACGCAGTATTTT. It encodes CAISLTGGTSTDTQYF. This chain links TRBV10-3 with TRBJ2-3, with 9 bases lining up with TRBD1. With V trimmed by 5 bases and J by 0 bases, 6 bases remained unmatched. Germline V gives CDR1 ENHRY, CDR2 SYGVKD. The CDR3 sequence is 16 residues long.